The 6 T cell receptor beta chains presented below share a single source sample, sequenced in a study of OX40 agonist ivuxolimab in advanced cancers. The data were produced by immunoSEQ multiplex PCR, yet TCRdb's version contains in-frame clones alone and is incomplete. The table includes 69,000 or so clones, 80% to 85% detected once. Sequencing was performed on CD4+ or CD8+ T cells sorted from blood, taken in a trial of the OX40 agonist ivuxolimab. These receptors came from an adult with an advanced solid tumor such as melanoma, head and neck, liver or kidney cancer.

The V and J genes are TRBV27 and TRBJ2-2; D call uncertain. Germline CDR1 and CDR2: MNHEY and SMNVEV (reference sequence). Trimming pared 5 bases from V and 3 bases from J, leaving 22 bases between. This CDR3 comprises 18 residues. The CDR3: CASSEVALGDVDTGELFF. The CDR3 coding sequence is TGTGCCAGCAGTGAGGTGGCTTTAGGAGACGTCGACACCGGGGAGCTGTTTTTT.

V is TRBV6-6 and J is TRBJ2-6; D might be TRBD1 or TRBD2, each matching 5 bases. Germline assignment: CDR1 MNHNY and CDR2 SVGAGI (reference sequence). The CDR3 covers 15 residues. Trimming shortened V by 6 bases and J by 4 bases, and 13 bases separated the two germline ends. CDR3 DNA: TGTGCCAGCAGACAAGGGACGACGGGGGCCAACGTCCTGACTTTC. It is translated as CASRQGTTGANVLTF.

This chain uses TRBV4-1 with TRBJ2-1; TRBD1 agrees at 8 bases. Looked up from germline, CDR1 is MGHRA and CDR2 is YSYEKL. The CDR3 is made up of 15 amino acids. The ends lost 3 bases at V and 3 bases at J; junction bases unmatched: 4. The CDR3 coding sequence is TGCGCCAGCAGCCAGCAGGGGGCGGTCTACAATGAGCAGTTCTTC. It yields the protein CASSQQGAVYNEQFF.

This clone came up a few times. The chain joins TRBV7-9 to TRBJ1-3; 8 nucleotides agree with TRBD1. The CDR3 extends over 16 amino acids. Germline V gene lookup returns CDR1 SEHNR and CDR2 FQNEAQ (reference sequence). V shed 5 bases, J shed 1 base, and the junction held 7 bases outside the gene matches. The CDR3 loop reads CASSAWTGRSGNTIYF. In DNA form, the CDR3 reads TGTGCCAGCAGCGCTTGGACAGGGAGGTCTGGAAACACCATATATTTT.

V usage is TRBV30 and J usage is TRBJ1-3; weak D call: TRBD1 (5 bases). V was pared by 2 bases and J by 3 bases, with 8 bases between. The CDR3 has 13 amino acids. Per germline, CDR1 GTSNPN and CDR2 SVGIG (reference sequence). The CDR3 DNA is TGTGCCTGGAGTAGAGGGGATGGAAACACCATATATTTT. Translation: CAWSRGDGNTIYF.

The rearrangement links TRBV2 to TRBJ2-5, with 7 bases fitting TRBD2. The CDR3 is 14 residues long. The germline CDR1 and CDR2 sequences are SNHLY and FYNNEI. V was pared by 7 bases and J by 2 bases, with 7 bases of the junction left unmatched. The CDR3 DNA sequence: TGTGCCAGCAAGGGAGGGCTAACACAAGAGACCCAGTACTTC. Encoded protein: CASKGGLTQETQYF.